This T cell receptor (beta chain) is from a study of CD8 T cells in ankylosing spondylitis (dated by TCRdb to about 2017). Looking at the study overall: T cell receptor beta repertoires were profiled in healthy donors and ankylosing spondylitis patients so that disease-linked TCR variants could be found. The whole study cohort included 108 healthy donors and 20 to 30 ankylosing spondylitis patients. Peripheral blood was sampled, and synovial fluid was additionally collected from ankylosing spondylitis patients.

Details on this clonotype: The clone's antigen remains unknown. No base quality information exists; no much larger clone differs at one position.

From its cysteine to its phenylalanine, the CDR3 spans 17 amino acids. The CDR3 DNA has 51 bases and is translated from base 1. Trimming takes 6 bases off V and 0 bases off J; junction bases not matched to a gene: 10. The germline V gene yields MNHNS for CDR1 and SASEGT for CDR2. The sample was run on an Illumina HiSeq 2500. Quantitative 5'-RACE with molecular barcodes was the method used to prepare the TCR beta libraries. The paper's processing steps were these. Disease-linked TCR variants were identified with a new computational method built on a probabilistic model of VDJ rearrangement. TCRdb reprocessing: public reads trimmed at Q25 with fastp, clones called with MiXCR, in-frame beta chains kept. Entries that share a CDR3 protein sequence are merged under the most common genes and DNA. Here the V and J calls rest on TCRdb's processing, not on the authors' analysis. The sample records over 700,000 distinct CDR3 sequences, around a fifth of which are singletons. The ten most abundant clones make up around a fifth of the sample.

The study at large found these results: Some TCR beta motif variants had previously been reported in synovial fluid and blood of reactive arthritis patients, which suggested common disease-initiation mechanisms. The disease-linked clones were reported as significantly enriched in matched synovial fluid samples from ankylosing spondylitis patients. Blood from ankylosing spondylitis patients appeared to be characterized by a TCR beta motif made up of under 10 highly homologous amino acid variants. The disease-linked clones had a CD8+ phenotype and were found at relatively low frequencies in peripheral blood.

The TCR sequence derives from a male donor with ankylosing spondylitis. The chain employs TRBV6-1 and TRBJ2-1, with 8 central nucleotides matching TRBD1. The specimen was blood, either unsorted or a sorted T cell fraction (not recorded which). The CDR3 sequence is CASSRGLDSSSYNEQFF. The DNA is TGTGCCAGCAGCAGGGGGCTCGATTCAAGCTCCTACAATGAGCAGTTCTTC.